The sequence of this TCR beta chain was determined in a study of molecular identifiers for immune sequencing clone quantification. On the study more broadly: Across replicate runs, RNA obtained from around 18,000 or 91,000 naive CD8 cells was divided into five, with four undergoing sequencing.

Preparation of the bulk TCR libraries relied on previously described methods and listed TCR primers. TCRdb re-analysed the PCR reads in MiXCR, keeping a single row per CDR3 protein. The table shows over 600,000 distinct CDR3 sequences, with about 20% occurring only once. This CDR3 has 16 amino acids. Germline V CDR1 and CDR2: MNHEY, SVGEGT. With 7 bases removed from V and 4 bases from J, the gap between germline ends came to 20 bases. Naive CD8 libraries were made from 20,000 to 1,000,000 sorted cells, and they used 10%, 30% or 50% RNA. This clonotype was seen many times. Its matching antigen is unknown. Study-wide results and limits: In CMV-specific effectors, clones above 20 copies held over 99% of molecules; naive, under 1%.

The V call is TRBV6-2 or TRBV6-3, the J call TRBJ2-1, with D tentatively TRBD1 (9 bases). The source is a human donor in good health. Some libraries in this study had Jurkat cell RNA spiked in. Sequenced sample: naive CD8+ T cells from blood, with Jurkat cell RNA spiked in. Subset here: FACS-sorted CD8+CD4-CCR7+CD45RA+ naive T cells. As DNA, the CDR3 is TGTGCCAGCACTCACCCGGGGGGGACAGGGTACAATGAGCAGTTCTTC. Encoded protein: CASTHPGGTGYNEQFF.